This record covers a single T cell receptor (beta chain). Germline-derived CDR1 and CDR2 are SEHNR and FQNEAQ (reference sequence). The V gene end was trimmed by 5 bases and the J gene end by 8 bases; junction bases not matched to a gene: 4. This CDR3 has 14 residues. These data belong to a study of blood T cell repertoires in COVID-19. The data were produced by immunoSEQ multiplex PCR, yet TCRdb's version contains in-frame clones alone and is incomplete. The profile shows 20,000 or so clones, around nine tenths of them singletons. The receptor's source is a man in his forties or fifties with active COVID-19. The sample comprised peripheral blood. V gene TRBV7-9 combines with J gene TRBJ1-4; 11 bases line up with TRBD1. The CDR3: CASSEGQGGEKLFF. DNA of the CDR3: TGTGCCAGCAGCGAGGGACAGGGGGGAGAAAAACTGTTTTTT.